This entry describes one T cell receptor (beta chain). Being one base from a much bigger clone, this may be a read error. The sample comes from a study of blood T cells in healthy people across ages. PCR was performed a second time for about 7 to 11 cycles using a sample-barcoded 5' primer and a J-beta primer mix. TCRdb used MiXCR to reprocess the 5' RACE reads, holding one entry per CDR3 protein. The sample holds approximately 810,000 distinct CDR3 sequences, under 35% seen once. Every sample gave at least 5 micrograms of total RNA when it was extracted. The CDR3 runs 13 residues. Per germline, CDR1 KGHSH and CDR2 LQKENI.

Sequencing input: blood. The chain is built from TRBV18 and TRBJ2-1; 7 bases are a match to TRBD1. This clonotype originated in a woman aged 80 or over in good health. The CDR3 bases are TGTACCAGCTCACCGCAAGACAGGGCCGAGCAGTTCTTC. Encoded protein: CTSSPQDRAEQFF. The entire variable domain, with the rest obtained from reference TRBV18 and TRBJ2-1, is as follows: NAGVMQNPRHLVRRRGQEARLRCSPMKGHSHVYWYRQLPEEGLKFMVYLQKENIIDESGMPKERFSAEFPKEGPSILRIQQVVRGDSAAYFCTSSPQDRAEQFFGPGTRLTVL.